This T cell receptor beta chain was captured by sequencing in a study of shared clonotypes between healthy human individuals. This table comes from immunoSEQ multiplex PCR, and its TCRdb copy is limited to in-frame clones, with some not included. The sample contains 330,000 or so clones, around 67% of which appear only once. After removal of 4 bases from V and 7 bases from J, the junction contained 3 bases not matched to a gene. CDR1 is LGHNA and CDR2 is YNFKEQ in the germline V gene. The CDR3 contains 13 residues. This chain links TRBV4-2 with TRBJ2-1; 8 nucleotides align to TRBD1. This TCR derives from a man aged 30-40 years in good health. Material: memory CD4+ T cells sorted from blood. Subset of the sample: CD45RA-negative fraction. DNA for the CDR3: TGTGCCAGCAGCCGGGACAGGACGAATGAGCAGTTCTTC. It is translated as CASSRDRTNEQFF.